The source of this T cell receptor beta chain is a study of T-cell reconstitution after alpha-beta-depleted transplantation in children (dated by TCRdb to the mid-2010s). About the investigation overall: The study quantitatively tracked T-cell immune reconstitution after TCRalphabeta/CD19-depleted allogeneic hematopoietic cell transplantation in children using TCR repertoire profiling.

V is cut back by 5 bases and J by 5 bases, with 6 bases in the junction unmatched. The germline V gene sets CDR1 to SGHDT and CDR2 to YYEEEE. The CDR3 contains 15 residues, cysteine and phenylalanine counted. Only the CDR3 part of the read is kept: 45 bases, read in frame from the first base. Many counts were recorded for this clonotype. Its antigen is currently not known. Within one base of it there is no much larger clone, and no base qualities were kept. Library method: PCR. Instrument on record: Illumina HiSeq 2500. TCR library preparation used molecular barcoding, with unique molecular identifiers applied to normalize quantification of the TCRbeta repertoire. TCRdb reran the public reads through fastp at Q25 and MiXCR, keeping productive beta chains. Records with the same CDR3 protein are collapsed into one entry carrying the most frequent genes and DNA. This sample gives 200,000 to 250,000 distinct CDR3 sequences in total; more than 7.5% of them show up just once. Together, the top ten hold 5% to 5.5% of the sample.

The source was PBMCs from the stem cell graft donor, collected from the stem cell graft. The origin of this receptor is a human donor who donated a stem cell graft to a child with SCID. The chain links TRBV5-6 with TRBJ2-1, with 11 bases in between that match TRBD1. Here is the DNA: TGTGCCAGCAGTTACCTGGACAGGGGGCACAATGAGCAGTTCTTC. Translated, it gives CASSYLDRGHNEQFF. With the rest looked up from the reference TRBV5-6 and TRBJ2-1 genes rather than sequenced, the full variable domain is DAGVTQSPTHLIKTRGQQVTLRCSPKSGHDTVSWYQQALGQGPQFIFQYYEEEERQRGNFPDRFSGHQFPNYSSELNVNALLLGDSALYLCASSYLDRGHNEQFFGPGTRLTVL.